This T cell receptor (beta chain) came from a study of vaccination effects on CD4 cells after COVID-19. Here immunoSEQ multiplex PCR was the method, and the copy in TCRdb shows in-frame clones only, minus some. The data contain under 30,000 clones, about 74% of them singletons. The CDR3 spans 12 residues. From germline, CDR1 is LGHDT and CDR2 YNNKEL (reference sequence). As for this clone: As yet, its antigen is unknown. Relative to the germline gene, one junction end is altered; a read error may explain this.

Within the ViraFEST assay, antigen-specific CD4+ T cells underwent expansion with viral peptide pools prior to sequencing. It was after around 10 days of culture that CD4+ T cells were isolated. As their vaccination, participants received two doses of either BNT162b2 or mRNA-1273. None of these healthy vaccinees had been infected with SARS-CoV-2 before vaccination. The chain recombines TRBV3-1 (or the pseudogene TRBV3-2) with TRBJ2-5; 7 nucleotides line up with TRBD2. The sequence derives from a human donor who received a COVID-19 vaccine. The sample in question was CD4+ T cells from PBMCs cultured with HCoV-OC43 spike peptides, obtained after COVID-19 vaccination. As for subset: HCoV-OC43 spike overlapping peptide pool stimulation. The CDR3 nucleotides are TGTGCCAGCAGCCAAGGACTCGCGGGGGTGAACTTC. Translated, it gives CASSQGLAGVNF.